The source of this TCR beta chain is a study of T cell changes during pregnancy in multiple sclerosis. The data were produced by immunoSEQ multiplex PCR, yet TCRdb's version contains in-frame clones alone and is incomplete. Seen here are 60,000 to 90,000 clones, roughly 90% observed once, and the top ten hold 1.9%. The V gene end was trimmed by 4 bases and the J gene end by 8 bases; junction bases not matched to a gene: 12. The CDR3 length is 16 residues. Germline V CDR1 and CDR2: LGHNA, YNFKEQ. The TCR was taken from a female donor with multiple sclerosis, enrolled in a pregnancy study. Sequencing used peripheral blood, obtained before pregnancy. The chain carries TRBV4-2 and TRBJ2-1; the match to TRBD2 covers 9 bases. The CDR3 region has the DNA TGTGCCAGCAGCCCCCGGGGTGGCGGGGGGGCCTATGAGCAGTTCTTC. Translation: CASSPRGGGGAYEQFF.